The 3 T cell receptor beta chains below come from one sample, sequenced in a study of cytomegalovirus exposure and HLA in healthy donors. The PCR employed 60 Vbeta primers together with 13 Jbeta primers. Here immunoSEQ multiplex PCR was the method, and the copy in TCRdb shows in-frame clones only, minus some. The sample shows roughly 250,000 clones, approximately 84% of them seen only once. Sequencing was carried out using PBMCs. The source of these receptors is a woman aged 40 to 50 in good health and CMV-seropositive.

This chain connects TRBV28 to TRBJ2-7, with a tentative D call TRBD1 (6 bases). This CDR3 has 14 amino acids. Looked up from germline, CDR1 is MDHEN and CDR2 is SYDVKM. Trimming cost V 6 bases and J 1 base, with 13 bases left between them. The CDR3, as DNA: TGTGCCAGCAGCCAGCGGACAGAATCCTACGAGCAGTACTTC. This encodes CASSQRTESYEQYF.

This clone was found once. The J gene is TRBJ2-1, the V gene TRBV6-5, with TRBD2 matching 13 bases. Germline V CDR1 and CDR2: MNHEY, SVGAGI. Trimming took 6 bases from V and 8 from J; bases not matched to a gene: 7. The CDR3 is 15 residues long. In DNA, the CDR3 is TGTGCCAGCAGCCCCCGGACTAGCGGGAGTCATGAGCAGTTCTTC. This encodes CASSPRTSGSHEQFF.

This clone was picked up one time. V is TRBV7-9 and J is TRBJ2-7, with 7 bases identical to TRBD1. The V segment lost 0 bases and the J segment 1 base; nucleotides outside the gene matches: 3. The CDR3 is 15 amino acids. Germline CDR1 is SEHNR and CDR2 is FQNEAQ (reference sequence). The CDR3 region has the DNA TGTGCCAGCAGCTTAGCAAAGACAGGGTCCTACGAGCAGTACTTC. Its protein product is CASSLAKTGSYEQYF.